The T cell receptor beta chain described here comes from a study of blood T cell repertoires in COVID-19. Per the authors' pipeline: By means of reference gene primer amplification, nucleated cell counts were estimated. Profiling relied on immunoSEQ multiplex PCR, and the TCRdb table lists in-frame clones only, not all of them. The V and J calls and clone size were taken over from that table, and D and trimming were inferred from the DNA. The sample lists approximately 170,000 clones; roughly 84% were seen once. V dropped 6 bases and J dropped 1; count of bases not matched to a gene: 3. In germline, CDR1 is MNHEY, CDR2 SVGAGI. The CDR3 extends over 14 amino acids.

This receptor was obtained from a woman aged 80 or over with active or convalescent COVID-19. The sequenced sample consisted of peripheral blood. This chain joins TRBV6-5 and TRBJ1-1; TRBD1 aligns across 9 bases. This CDR3 reads CASSSDRGNTEAFF. Here the CDR3 DNA reads TGTGCCAGCAGCTCGGACAGGGGGAACACTGAAGCTTTCTTT.